The 30 T cell receptor beta chains given below trace back to one sample, sequenced in a study of monozygotic twins with inflammatory bowel disease. TCRdb reanalyzed the 5' RACE reads and collapses them to one entry per CDR3 protein, without DNA. The sample table sets out approximately 330,000 distinct CDR3 sequences. The sequenced material came from blood. Receptors originate from a human donor with ulcerative colitis or Crohn's disease, or a healthy co-twin of an affected twin (not recorded which).

The rearrangement links TRBV9 to TRBJ1-5; TCRdb returns TRBD1, unconfirmable since there is no DNA. This CDR3 is built from 15 residues. CDR1 SGDLS and CDR2 YYNGEE come from the germline V gene. CDR3 loop: CASSVARGGDQPQHF.

The CDR3 spells CASSQDWADYEQYF. The rearrangement joins TRBV4-3 to TRBJ2-7. The germline V gene encodes CDR1 LGHNA and CDR2 YSLEER. This CDR3 region has 14 residues.

The rearrangement uses TRBV20-1 and TRBJ1-2; there is no DNA to check the TCRdb D call of TRBD1. From germline, CDR1 is DFQATT and CDR2 SNEGSKA (reference sequence). This CDR3 region has 13 residues. The CDR3 protein is CSAQRSDRGGYTF.

The CDR3 region is CSVDQGYEQYF. V gene TRBV29-1 combines with J gene TRBJ2-7; checking the TCRdb D call of TRBD1 is not possible without DNA. The CDR3 covers 11 residues. Germline-derived CDR1 and CDR2 are SQVTM and ANQGSEA.

The rearrangement joins TRBV20-1 to TRBJ2-3; TCRdb outputs TRBD1, but without DNA this stays unchecked. Germline CDR1 DFQATT, CDR2 SNEGSKA (reference sequence). This CDR3 has 14 residues. CDR3: CSARVTGSADTQYF.

This rearrangement joins TRBV7-2 to TRBJ2-7. The CDR3 is made up of 14 amino acids. Germline assignment: CDR1 SGHTA and CDR2 FQGNSA. The CDR3: CASSLGAEAYEQYF.

The V gene is TRBV15, the J gene TRBJ2-7; TCRdb outputs TRBD1, but without DNA this stays unchecked. This CDR3 contains 15 residues. Germline CDR1 and CDR2: LNHNV and YYDKDF (reference sequence). The CDR3 sequence: CATSRDRPGVNEQYF.

The chain recombines TRBV9 with TRBJ2-3; TCRdb calls TRBD2, which cannot be checked without DNA. This CDR3 has 17 amino acids. Per germline, CDR1 SGDLS and CDR2 YYNGEE. CDR3 sequence reads: CASSVVDTSVDTDTQYF.

The rearrangement links TRBV7-7 to TRBJ2-1; the D call from TCRdb, TRBD1, cannot be confirmed without DNA. The CDR3 totals 15 residues. Germline CDR1 is SSHAT and CDR2 is FNYEAQ (reference sequence). The chain's CDR3 is CASSLSKTESDEQFF.

This sequence joins TRBV27 and TRBJ1-1; absent DNA, TCRdb's TRBD1 call cannot be checked. From germline, CDR1 is MNHEY and CDR2 SMNVEV (reference sequence). This CDR3 contains 14 residues. The CDR3: CASKERGGNTEAFF.

The chain couples TRBV20-1 to TRBJ2-7; TCRdb picks TRBD2, but there is no DNA to check that call. Germline CDR1 is DFQATT and CDR2 is SNEGSKA (reference sequence). The CDR3 consists of 16 residues. CDR3: CSATPGLAGGYDEQYF.

The chain links TRBV6-2 or TRBV6-3 to TRBJ2-5. Germline CDR1 and CDR2: MNHEY and SVGEGT. The CDR3 runs 17 residues. CDR3 protein: CASSYSKRWGDQETQYF.

The V gene is TRBV28, the J gene TRBJ2-3; the TRBD1 assignment by TCRdb is unverifiable without DNA. Germline V lookup: CDR1 MDHEN, CDR2 SYDVKM. The CDR3 has 16 amino acids. The CDR3 spells CASKPRGVTSTDTQYF.

The genes are TRBV9 and TRBJ2-5; with no DNA, the TCRdb D assignment of TRBD1 cannot be verified. Germline V gene lookup returns CDR1 SGDLS and CDR2 YYNGEE. The CDR3 extends over 16 amino acids. CDR3 in amino acids: CASSGEGTGGWETQYF.

V gene TRBV11-2 combines with J gene TRBJ1-6; TCRdb designates TRBD1, a call that cannot be tested without DNA. CDR3 size: 14 residues. Germline CDR1 SGHAT, CDR2 FQNNGV. CDR3 sequence reads: CASSLVGRGSPLHF.

This CDR3 reads CASSSTGVYGYTF. The chain has TRBV28 and TRBJ1-2; the D call from TCRdb, TRBD1, cannot be confirmed without DNA. This CDR3 is 13 amino acids long. CDR1 is MDHEN and CDR2 is SYDVKM in the germline V gene.

The V gene is TRBV24-1, the J gene TRBJ2-1; lacking DNA, the TRBD1 call made by TCRdb goes unchecked. The CDR3 is 15 residues long. Germline V gives CDR1 KGHDR, CDR2 SFDVKD. Here the CDR3 reads CATSDPGRGANEQFF.

The chain uses TRBV27 and TRBJ2-5; without DNA, the TCRdb call of TRBD1 cannot be checked. There are 13 residues in the CDR3. Looked up from germline, CDR1 is MNHEY and CDR2 is SMNVEV (reference sequence). CDR3 protein: CASSTGLAETQYF.

The chain links TRBV7-2 to TRBJ2-7; checking the TCRdb D call of TRBD1 is not possible without DNA. The CDR3 sequence is 15 residues long. Germline lookup yields CDR1 SGHTA and CDR2 FQGNSA. This CDR3 reads CASSLDGTGSHEQYF.

This sequence joins TRBV15 and TRBJ1-1; TCRdb returns TRBD1, unconfirmable since there is no DNA. This CDR3 has 15 residues. The germline V gene encodes CDR1 LNHNV and CDR2 YYDKDF (reference sequence). The CDR3 is CATSREGGMHTEAFF.

This chain joins TRBV4-1 and TRBJ1-2; as DNA is missing, the TRBD1 call by TCRdb cannot be tested. The length of the CDR3 is 13 residues. CDR1 and CDR2 from the germline V gene are MGHRA and YSYEKL. CDR3 residues: CASSQTGSLDYTF.

The chain couples TRBV25-1 to TRBJ2-3; lacking DNA, the TRBD2 call made by TCRdb goes unchecked. Germline lookup yields CDR1 MGHDK and CDR2 SYGVNS. The CDR3 totals 13 residues. The CDR3: CASSERRADTQYF. Full variable domain (rest looked up from reference TRBV25-1 and TRBJ2-3): EADIYQTPRYLVIGTGKKITLECSQTMGHDKMYWYQQDPGMELHLIHYSYGVNSTEKGDLSSESTVSRIRTEHFPLTLESARPSHTSQYLCASSERRADTQYFGPGTRLTVL.

This rearrangement joins TRBV25-1 to TRBJ1-2; TCRdb returns TRBD1, unconfirmable since there is no DNA. The CDR3 is 16 residues long. CDR1 and CDR2 (germline): MGHDK, SYGVNS. CDR3 amino acids: CASSESQGQGGYGYTF.

The chain couples TRBV12-3 or TRBV12-4 to TRBJ2-7; TCRdb reports TRBD2, a call that lacks DNA to check it against. The CDR3 contains 15 residues. This CDR3 is CASSLTSFNTYEQYF.

The chain combines TRBV5-6 with TRBJ1-1; TCRdb designates TRBD1, a call that cannot be tested without DNA. CDR1 is SGHDT and CDR2 is YYEEEE in the germline V gene. The CDR3 contains 14 residues. The CDR3 protein is CASSPDTEGSEAFF.

J is TRBJ1-2 and V is TRBV5-1; TCRdb calls TRBD1, which cannot be checked without DNA. The germline V gene encodes CDR1 SGHRS and CDR2 YFSETQ. The CDR3 has 13 amino acids. CDR3 protein: CASSLGQGNGYTF.

This rearrangement joins TRBV19 to TRBJ1-1. This CDR3 is 16 amino acids long. CDR1 and CDR2 (germline): LNHDA, SQIVND (reference sequence). The CDR3 protein is CASSIRSAFKNTEAFF.

The chain employs TRBV3-1 and TRBJ2-3; checking the TCRdb D call of TRBD2 is not possible without DNA. The CDR3 totals 15 residues. Germline assignment: CDR1 LGHDT and CDR2 YNNKEL (reference sequence). This CDR3 reads CASSQEAGGLDTQYF.

The rearrangement joins TRBV20-1 to TRBJ2-7; TCRdb outputs TRBD1, but without DNA this stays unchecked. CDR1 and CDR2 from the germline V gene are DFQATT and SNEGSKA (reference sequence). This CDR3 is 15 amino acids long. CDR3 region: CSALSLGGHPYEQYF.

This chain joins TRBV9 and TRBJ2-1; TCRdb selects TRBD1, and the lack of DNA leaves this call unchecked. Germline loops: CDR1 SGDLS, CDR2 YYNGEE. CDR3 size: 14 residues. The CDR3 reads CASSVFPQGGEQFF.